This is a list of T cell receptor beta chains from one sample in a study of blood T cells in healthy people across ages. TCRdb redid the calling of the 5' RACE reads with MiXCR, one entry per CDR3 protein. The profile shows more than 1,400,000 distinct CDR3 sequences, 42% of them singletons. The sequenced material came from blood. Receptors originate from a young woman in good health. The CDR3 runs from the conserved cysteine through the conserved F or W. D genes are given only for firm matches. A clone size is listed for some rows: how often the clone was seen (once, few, many), or a class if it is expanded.

j_call clone_size v_call d_call cdr3_nt cdr3_aa
TRBJ1-2 NA TRBV29-1 NA TGCAGCGTTGTTAGTGATTGGGGCTATGGCTACACCTTC CSVVSDWGYGYTF
TRBJ1-4 NA TRBV20-1 TRBD1 TGCAGTGCTACCCCGGGACAGGCTTCTAATGAAAAACTGTTTTTT CSATPGQASNEKLFF
TRBJ1-1 NA TRBV28 NA TGTGCCAGCAGCCCTGCGGGGGTCGGGTCTCACCAATACACTGAAGCTTTCTTT CASSPAGVGSHQYTEAFF
TRBJ1-1 NA TRBV9 NA TGTGCCAGCAGCGTAGGGCTCAATTTAAAGGCTTTCTTT CASSVGLNLKAFF
TRBJ1-5 NA TRBV2 NA TGTGCCAGCAGTGAAGCGGGCCAGGGCATACAGCCCCAGCATTTT CASSEAGQGIQPQHF
TRBJ2-7 few TRBV10-3 NA TGTGCCATCAGTGCGGGCGGGAACGAGCAGTACTTC CAISAGGNEQYF
TRBJ2-1 NA TRBV27 TRBD2 TGTGCCAGCAGTCTCGGGGGGAGGATTGGTGAGCAGTTCTTC CASSLGGRIGEQFF
TRBJ2-5 NA TRBV6-1 NA TGTGCCAGCAGTGAAGCGCTTCTAGAGACCCAGTACTTC CASSEALLETQYF
TRBJ2-7 NA TRBV2 NA TGTGCCAGCACCGAGGGGACTCTAACTTACAATGAGCAGTACTTC CASTEGTLTYNEQYF
TRBJ1-2 few TRBV6-6 TRBD1 TGTGCCAGCAGTTACGGACAGGGCCCTGGCTACACCTTC CASSYGQGPGYTF
TRBJ1-5 NA TRBV6-1 NA TGTGCCAGCAGTGTCGGGGACGGTAGCAATCAGCCCCAGCATTTT CASSVGDGSNQPQHF
TRBJ2-2 few TRBV30 NA TGTGCCTGGAGTGTACCCGGGGCGCGCACCGGGGAGCTGTTTTTT CAWSVPGARTGELFF
TRBJ1-2 NA TRBV20-1 NA TGCGGTGCTAGGCCGCAGGCGGGTGGCTACACCTTC CGARPQAGGYTF
TRBJ2-3 NA TRBV6-6 NA TGTGCCAGCAGTTACGGGGGGGCCACTCGCACAGATACGCAGTATTTT CASSYGGATRTDTQYF
TRBJ2-7 NA TRBV2 TRBD1 TGTGCCAGCAGGGACAGGGTTCTGGACGAGCAGTACTTC CASRDRVLDEQYF